Listed here are 28 T cell receptor beta chains from one sample, sequenced in a study of blood T cell repertoires in COVID-19. Produced via immunoSEQ multiplex PCR; TCRdb's table is partial and in-frame only. This sample carries about 150,000 clones, roughly 72% of them seen once, and the ten largest clones take approximately 3.7%. The specimen sequenced was peripheral blood. The receptors were gathered from a woman of 80 years or more with acute or convalescent COVID-19.

The rearrangement joins TRBV6-2 or TRBV6-3 to TRBJ2-1; D might be TRBD2 (7 bases). V gave up 2 bases and J gave up 5 bases, with 13 bases separating them. This CDR3 comprises 15 residues. Germline V lookup: CDR1 MNHEY, CDR2 SVGEGT. In DNA form, the CDR3 reads TGTGCCAGCAGTTACGGGGGGGCGATCAACAATGAGCAGTTCTTC. The encoded protein is CASSYGGAINNEQFF.

This rearrangement joins TRBV28 to TRBJ1-5; 11 nucleotides match TRBD1. Trimming at V came to 6 bases and at J to 1 base, leaving 5 bases not matched to a gene. Germline V CDR1 and CDR2: MDHEN, SYDVKM. The CDR3 is made up of 16 amino acids. The CDR3 nucleotides are TGTGCCAGCAGGATCGGGACAGGGGGGAGCAATCAGCCCCAGCATTTT. It encodes CASRIGTGGSNQPQHF.

The CDR3 spells CASSEGSRVTGGYTF. The CDR3 DNA sequence: TGTGCCAGCAGTGAAGGTTCGCGGGTTACGGGTGGCTACACCTTC. The rearrangement joins TRBV2 to TRBJ1-2, with D uncertain. The germline V gene has CDR1 SNHLY and CDR2 FYNNEI. The CDR3 is 15 residues long. V was clipped by 1 base and J by 7 bases, with 16 bases between them.

The chain employs TRBV6-5 and TRBJ1-3; no clear D gene. The CDR3 has 16 residues. V was shortened by 2 bases and J by 0 bases, with 11 bases between the two germline ends. CDR1 is MNHEY, CDR2 SVGAGI, per germline. The chain's CDR3 is CASSYGGFSSGNTIYF. In DNA form, the CDR3 reads TGTGCCAGCAGTTACGGCGGGTTTAGCTCTGGAAACACCATATATTTT.

The chain combines TRBV5-1 with TRBJ1-5; D gene ambiguous. The V end lost 0 bases, the J end lost 4 bases, and 8 bases lay between the germline ends. Germline lookup yields CDR1 SGHRS and CDR2 YFSETQ. The CDR3 consists of 14 residues. The CDR3 here is CASSLGSANQPQHF. The CDR3 DNA reads TGCGCCAGCAGCTTGGGCAGTGCTAATCAGCCCCAGCATTTT.

The chain employs TRBV6-5 and TRBJ2-7; TRBD1 might be the D (6 bases). CDR1 is MNHEY, CDR2 SVGAGI, per germline. The CDR3 has 16 amino acids. V was trimmed by 0 bases and J by 2 bases, leaving 14 bases between them. As DNA, the CDR3 is TGTGCCAGCAGTTACTCGGCGAACAGGGCGGCCTACGAGCAGTACTTC. Translating gives CASSYSANRAAYEQYF.

V usage is TRBV27 and J usage is TRBJ1-2; the D gene is possibly TRBD1 (6 bases). Germline V gives CDR1 MNHEY, CDR2 SMNVEV (reference sequence). V dropped 3 bases and J dropped 3 bases, with 17 bases sitting between them. The CDR3 is 16 residues long. CDR3: CASSFLGGGEDYGYTF. The CDR3, as DNA: TGTGCCAGCAGTTTTCTGGGTGGGGGCGAGGACTATGGCTACACCTTC.

The genes are TRBV7-8 and TRBJ2-1, with a tentative D call TRBD2 (6 bases). The CDR3 spans 13 residues. V was cut by 5 bases and J by 6 bases, with 11 bases left in between. Germline CDR1 is SGHVS and CDR2 is FQNEAQ. The CDR3 loop is CASSPAAGNEQFF. The CDR3 DNA reads as TGTGCCAGCAGCCCAGCAGCGGGCAATGAGCAGTTCTTC.

This clone was observed once. The J gene is TRBJ1-1, the V gene TRBV18, with D perhaps TRBD1 (6 bases). CDR1 KGHSH and CDR2 LQKENI come from the germline V gene. Trimming shortened V by 4 bases and J by 7 bases, and 16 bases separated the two germline ends. This CDR3 is 14 amino acids long. Written as DNA, the CDR3 is TGTGCCAGCTCACAGACTCAGGGGACGAGTGAAGCTTTCTTT. Translating gives CASSQTQGTSEAFF. Full variable domain (rest looked up from reference TRBV18 and TRBJ1-1): NAGVMQNPRHLVRRRGQEARLRCSPMKGHSHVYWYRQLPEEGLKFMVYLQKENIIDESGMPKERFSAEFPKEGPSILRIQQVVRGDSAAYFCASSQTQGTSEAFFGQGTRLTVV.

The rearrangement links TRBV7-8 to TRBJ2-1, with TRBD2 identical over 10 bases. Trimming cost V 5 bases and J 4 bases; bases outside gene matches: 8. The CDR3 consists of 16 residues. Germline CDR1 and CDR2: SGHVS and FQNEAQ. The chain's CDR3 is CASSPRAGGGYNEQFF. CDR3 nucleotide sequence: TGTGCCAGCAGCCCGCGAGCGGGAGGGGGATACAATGAGCAGTTCTTC.

On this clone: The identical CDR3 is also encoded by other nucleotide sequences in the sample. The V and J genes are TRBV12-3 or TRBV12-4 and TRBJ1-1; tentative D call: TRBD1 (5 bases). The CDR3 has 13 amino acids. The V and J ends lost 5 bases and 1 base respectively, with 8 bases between them. CDR3 DNA: TGTGCCAGCAGTCTTCAGGGGAACACTGAAGCTTTCTTT. This translates into CASSLQGNTEAFF.

The chain is built from TRBV7-2 and TRBJ1-2, with D perhaps TRBD1 (5 bases). Trimming took 5 bases from V and 4 from J, leaving 11 bases between them. Germline V gene data show CDR1 as SGHTA and CDR2 as FQGNSA. This CDR3 region has 13 residues. The CDR3 nucleotides read TGTGCCAGCAGCAATACACAGGTCTATGGCTACACCTTC. It codes for CASSNTQVYGYTF.

The chain is built from TRBV11-3 and TRBJ2-3; D possibly corresponds to TRBD2 (7 bases). This CDR3 contains 15 residues. Germline V CDR1 and CDR2: SGHNT, YENEEA. V dropped 5 bases and J dropped 1 base, with 13 bases sitting between them. The CDR3 protein is CASSLGGAGTDTQYF. The DNA for the CDR3 is TGTGCCAGCAGCCTGGGGGGGGCGGGCACAGATACGCAGTATTTT. Combining the CDR3 with reference TRBV11-3 and TRBJ2-3 gives the whole variable domain EAGVVQSPRYKIIEKKQPVAFWCNPISGHNTLYWYLQNLGQGPELLIRYENEEAVDDSQLPKDRFSAERLKGVDSTLKIQPAELGDSAVYLCASSLGGAGTDTQYFGPGTRLTVL.

V is TRBV5-1 and J is TRBJ2-5, with 15 bases fitting TRBD2. Trimming took 9 bases from V and 4 from J; bases not matched to a gene: 7. CDR1 is SGHRS, CDR2 YFSETQ, per germline. The CDR3 is made up of 15 amino acids. This CDR3 is CATGPGLAGGETQYF. CDR3 DNA sequence: TGCGCCACGGGCCCGGGACTAGCGGGGGGAGAGACCCAGTACTTC.

This clone appeared many times. The chain has TRBV9 and TRBJ2-5; no reliable D call. The germline V gene has CDR1 SGDLS and CDR2 YYNGEE. Trimming shortened V by 0 bases and J by 3 bases, and 9 bases separated the two germline ends. The CDR3 loop spans 14 amino acids. The CDR3 protein is CASSVGYSEETQYF. CDR3 DNA: TGTGCCAGCAGCGTAGGTTACAGTGAAGAGACCCAGTACTTC.

The V call is TRBV5-1, the J call TRBJ1-1, with 10 positions matching TRBD1. Germline V lookup: CDR1 SGHRS, CDR2 YFSETQ. V lost 2 bases to trimming and J lost 0 bases; unmatched junction nucleotides: 4. The CDR3 sequence is 16 residues long. For the CDR3, the DNA is TGCGCCAGCAGCTTTAGGACAGGGGGAATGAACACTGAAGCTTTCTTT. This encodes CASSFRTGGMNTEAFF.

This clone was found a few times. J is TRBJ1-5 and V is TRBV7-3; 8 positions agree with TRBD1. The germline CDR1 and CDR2 sequences are SGHTA and FQGTGA. The CDR3 consists of 20 residues. V dropped 6 bases and J dropped 0; count of bases not matched to a gene: 19. The CDR3 sequence is CASSLRGPKVRPYSNQPQHF. CDR3 in DNA: TGTGCCAGCAGTCTCAGGGGGCCAAAGGTTAGGCCCTATAGCAATCAGCCCCAGCATTTT. The full variable domain, with the rest looked up from reference TRBV7-3 and TRBJ1-5, is GAGVSQTPSNKVTEKGKYVELRCDPISGHTALYWYRQSLGQGPEFLIYFQGTGAADDSGLPNDRFFAVRPEGSVSTLKIQRTERGDSAVYLCASSLRGPKVRPYSNQPQHFGDGTRLSIL.

Only one count was recorded for this clone. The chain employs TRBV5-6 and TRBJ2-3, with 9 bases matching TRBD2. J lost 2 bases, V lost 0 bases, and 1 base had no gene match. The CDR3 has 15 residues. Germline V CDR1 and CDR2: SGHDT, YYEEEE. CDR3 DNA sequence: TGTGCCAGCAGCTTGGGCGGGAGGGCCACAGATACGCAGTATTTT. Translation: CASSLGGRATDTQYF.

V usage is TRBV30 and J usage is TRBJ1-6; D remains unclear. Trimming pared 1 base from V and 7 bases from J, leaving 14 bases between. There are 15 residues in the CDR3. Germline CDR1 reads GTSNPN; CDR2 reads SVGIG (reference sequence). CDR3 sequence reads: CAWSAPSAGNSPLHF. The CDR3, as DNA: TGTGCCTGGAGTGCCCCATCGGCGGGGAATTCACCCCTCCACTTT. The entire variable domain, with the rest obtained from reference TRBV30 and TRBJ1-6, is as follows: SQTIHQWPATLVQPVGSPLSLECTVEGTSNPNLYWYRQAAGRGLQLLFYSVGIGQISSEVPQNLSASRPQDRQFILSSKKLLLSDSGFYLCAWSAPSAGNSPLHFGNGTRLTVT.

The rearrangement links TRBV5-1 to TRBJ2-1; 11 bases agree with TRBD2. V trimming: 4 bases; J trimming: 9 bases; junction bases outside the gene matches: 12. CDR3 size: 16 residues. Germline V lookup: CDR1 SGHRS, CDR2 YFSETQ. CDR3 sequence: CASSLGTSGRRAEQFF. The CDR3 coding sequence is TGCGCCAGCAGCCTGGGGACTAGCGGAAGGAGGGCTGAGCAGTTCTTC.

The CDR3 DNA reads TGTGCCAGCGGGATAAGGACATGGGCGGAAAACACCATATATTTT. Amino acids: CASGIRTWAENTIYF. This chain links TRBV6-5 with TRBJ1-3; D may be TRBD1 (5 bases). Trimming left V 8 bases short and J 6 bases short, with 20 bases between. The CDR3 runs to 15 residues. Per germline, CDR1 MNHEY and CDR2 SVGAGI.

This sequence joins TRBV30 and TRBJ1-1, with no clear D. The length of the CDR3 is 12 residues. Trimming took off 1 base at V and 3 bases at J, with 6 bases between the two ends. Germline values: CDR1 GTSNPN, CDR2 SVGIG (reference sequence). CDR3: CAWSGQYTEAFF. CDR3 nucleotides: TGTGCCTGGAGTGGTCAGTACACTGAAGCTTTCTTT.

The chain couples TRBV7-2 to TRBJ1-5, with TRBD1 matching over 7 bases. V shed 5 bases and J 4 bases; nucleotides not matched to a gene: 2. Germline V gene lookup returns CDR1 SGHTA and CDR2 FQGNSA. The CDR3 runs 13 residues. The CDR3 DNA reads TGTGCCAGCAGCGCACAGGGGAATCAGCCCCAGCATTTT. It translates to CASSAQGNQPQHF. The full variable domain, its missing parts supplied by reference TRBV7-2 and TRBJ1-5, is GAGVSQSPSNKVTEKGKDVELRCDPISGHTALYWYRQSLGQGLEFLIYFQGNSAPDKSGLPSDRFSAERTGGSVSTLTIQRTQQEDSAVYLCASSAQGNQPQHFGDGTRLSIL.

In DNA form, the CDR3 reads TGTGCCAGCAGCCTTAGATGGGGGGATACTGAAGCTTTCTTT. It specifies CASSLRWGDTEAFF. The chain carries TRBV14 and TRBJ1-1, with D possibly being TRBD1 (5 bases). The CDR3 is made up of 14 amino acids. V was pared by 4 bases and J by 5 bases, with 14 bases between. Germline V CDR1 and CDR2: SGHDN, FVKESK.

The chain uses TRBV19 and TRBJ1-4; D possibly corresponds to TRBD1 (5 bases). Per the germline V gene, CDR1 is LNHDA and CDR2 is SQIVND (reference sequence). The CDR3 has 13 residues. Trimming stripped 6 bases from V and 8 bases from J, with 13 bases between. CDR3: CASRWGGREKLFF. The CDR3 nucleotides read TGTGCCAGTAGATGGGGCGGGAGAGAAAAACTGTTTTTT.

This clone was observed once. The genes are TRBV2 and TRBJ2-7; 8 bases map to TRBD1. V gave up 4 bases and J gave up 3 bases; unmatched junction bases: 2. The CDR3 covers 13 residues. Germline V lookup: CDR1 SNHLY, CDR2 FYNNEI. The CDR3 DNA is TGTGCCAGCAGTGGGGACAGGAGCTACGAGCAGTACTTC. Amino acid sequence: CASSGDRSYEQYF.

The chain couples TRBV6-5 to TRBJ2-2; D might be TRBD1 (7 bases). Germline V gives CDR1 MNHEY, CDR2 SVGAGI. V was pared by 8 bases and J by 0 bases, with 13 bases between. The length of the CDR3 is 15 residues. CDR3 residues: CASLGGGSNTGELFF. The CDR3 coding sequence is TGTGCCAGCCTAGGAGGGGGCTCGAACACCGGGGAGCTGTTTTTT.

This clone was picked up a small number of times. This chain joins TRBV12-3 or TRBV12-4 and TRBJ1-2; a possible D gene is TRBD1 (5 bases). The V gene lost 5 bases and the J gene lost 2 bases, with 9 bases spanning the gap. The CDR3 covers 13 residues. This CDR3 reads CASSGGLNYGYTF. Here the CDR3 DNA reads TGTGCCAGCAGTGGGGGACTAAACTATGGCTACACCTTC.